A single sample gave rise to the 27 T cell receptor beta chains below, sequenced in a study of human T cells and chemical hapten exposure. TCRdb re-called the RACE reads with MiXCR, one entry per CDR3 protein. The table has 150,000 to 200,000 distinct CDR3 sequences, around 22% seen once. Time point of the sample: patch test 1, 2 weeks after DPC sensitization. Specified treatment: therapeutic diphenylcyclopropenone sensitization with weekly scalp DPC. The material was whole blood, obtained in connection with sensitization to the hapten diphenylcyclopropenone (DPC). All receptors derive from a woman aged 45-60 years with alopecia areata. Some clones in this sample may be carry-over from other donors' samples.

The V gene is TRBV2, the J gene TRBJ2-3; TRBD1 agrees at 9 bases. The V and J ends lost 8 bases and 2 bases, in that order; junction bases with no gene match: 2. The CDR3 sequence is 13 residues long. The germline V gene encodes CDR1 SNHLY and CDR2 FYNNEI. As DNA, the CDR3 is TGTGCCAGCGGGACAGGGCTCACAGATACGCAGTATTTT. Protein product: CASGTGLTDTQYF.

This chain uses TRBV5-1 with TRBJ2-7; D not resolved. Germline CDR1 reads SGHRS; CDR2 reads YFSETQ. The CDR3 spans 12 residues. Trimming left V 4 bases short and J 4 bases short, with 9 bases between. The CDR3 is CASSQNSYEQYF. The CDR3 nucleotides are TGCGCCAGCAGCCAAAACTCATACGAGCAGTACTTC.

V gene TRBV6-1 combines with J gene TRBJ2-7, with 8 nucleotides matching TRBD1. V lost 7 bases to trimming and J lost 3 bases; unmatched junction nucleotides: 14. Germline values: CDR1 MNHNS, CDR2 SASEGT. The CDR3 has 16 amino acids. Here the CDR3 reads CASTPPRGQGLYEQYF. The CDR3 bases are TGTGCCAGCACCCCCCCCCGAGGACAGGGCCTCTACGAGCAGTACTTC.

The chain has TRBV27 and TRBJ1-1; D unclear. This CDR3 is built from 13 residues. Trimming took off 6 bases at V and 5 bases at J, with 13 bases between the two ends. Germline values: CDR1 MNHEY, CDR2 SMNVEV (reference sequence). In DNA, the CDR3 is TGTGCCAGCAGCCCCGTTGGGGAAACTGAAGCTTTCTTT. Translated: CASSPVGETEAFF.

The chain recombines TRBV20-1 with TRBJ2-5, with 12 bases lining up with TRBD2. The CDR3 totals 15 residues. In germline, CDR1 is DFQATT, CDR2 SNEGSKA (reference sequence). Losses at the gene ends were 2 bases for V and 2 bases for J; bases not matched to a gene: 3. In DNA, the CDR3 is TGCAGTGCTAGACTAGCGGGAGGGATACAAGAGACCCAGTACTTC. As protein: CSARLAGGIQETQYF.

V and J are TRBV29-1 and TRBJ2-7, with 7 bases identical to TRBD1. CDR3 length: 11 residues. The germline CDR1 and CDR2 sequences are SQVTM and ANQGSEA. V was clipped by 6 bases and J by 6 bases; unmatched bases: 5. As DNA, the CDR3 is TGCAGCGTAGACACAGGGGTCGAGCAGTACTTC. Amino acids: CSVDTGVEQYF.

The rearrangement joins TRBV6-1 to TRBJ2-7, with 8 bases matching TRBD2. After removal of 7 bases from V and 5 bases from J, the junction contained 7 bases not matched to a gene. This CDR3 is 13 amino acids long. From germline, CDR1 is MNHNS and CDR2 SASEGT. Written as DNA, the CDR3 is TGTGCCAGCATCCCAGCGGGAGACCACGAGCAGTACTTC. Translation: CASIPAGDHEQYF.

This clonotype was seen a few times. This chain connects TRBV7-9 to TRBJ1-1; a weak D match, TRBD1 (6 bases). The V and J ends lost 0 bases and 4 bases respectively, with 12 bases between them. This CDR3 spans 15 amino acids. The germline CDR1 and CDR2 sequences are SEHNR and FQNEAQ (reference sequence). CDR3 protein: CASSLAGAQPTEAFF. CDR3 nucleotide sequence: TGTGCCAGCAGCTTAGCGGGGGCGCAACCCACTGAAGCTTTCTTT.

The gene calls are TRBV29-1 and TRBJ1-2; 10 bases match TRBD1. The CDR3 loop spans 15 amino acids. Germline loops: CDR1 SQVTM, CDR2 ANQGSEA. After removal of 4 bases from V and 3 bases from J, the junction contained 8 bases not matched to a gene. The CDR3 region has the DNA TGCAGCGTTGGGATGGGACAGGGGTTGTACTATGGCTACACCTTC. Its protein product is CSVGMGQGLYYGYTF.

Only a few counts were recorded for this clonotype. The V call is TRBV20-1, the J call TRBJ2-1; no definite D call. The V gene's germline CDR1 is DFQATT and CDR2 SNEGSKA (reference sequence). The CDR3 sequence is 14 residues long. Trimming shortened V by 1 base and J by 2 bases, and 9 bases separated the two germline ends. The CDR3 spells CSARGASTYNEQFF. CDR3 sequence (DNA): TGCAGTGCTAGAGGCGCTTCAACCTACAATGAGCAGTTCTTC.

This clonotype was detected only a few times. This rearrangement joins TRBV12-3 or TRBV12-4 to TRBJ1-1, with D possibly TRBD1 on 6 matching bases. CDR3 length: 17 amino acids. Trimming left V 3 bases short and J 2 bases short, with 19 bases between. The CDR3 region is CASSFYRVGMRNTEAFF. The CDR3 bases are TGTGCCAGCAGTTTTTACAGGGTTGGGATGAGAAACACTGAAGCTTTCTTT.

This clonotype showed up just a few times. The chain employs TRBV6-5 and TRBJ1-4; D gene unclear. V was trimmed by 0 bases and J by 5 bases, leaving 16 bases between them. The germline gives CDR1 MNHEY, CDR2 SVGAGI. CDR3 size: 17 residues. CDR3: CASSYSNWARKNEKLFF. DNA for the CDR3: TGTGCCAGCAGTTACTCGAATTGGGCCAGGAAAAATGAAAAACTGTTTTTT.

V and J are TRBV20-1 and TRBJ2-7, with TRBD2 matching 8 bases. This CDR3 has 13 amino acids. Trimming at V came to 3 bases and at J to 2 bases, leaving 3 bases not matched to a gene. Germline V gene lookup returns CDR1 DFQATT and CDR2 SNEGSKA (reference sequence). CDR3 bases: TGCAGTGCTAGTGCGGGAGGCACCTACGAGCAGTACTTC. It specifies CSASAGGTYEQYF.

This clonotype occurred a few times. The V call is TRBV29-1, the J call TRBJ2-3; 10 bases are a match to TRBD2. Looked up from germline, CDR1 is SQVTM and CDR2 is ANQGSEA. The CDR3 spans 14 residues. Trimming removed 7 bases from V and 0 bases from J; junction bases left unmatched: 4. This chain's CDR3 is CSARTSGSTDTQYF. Here the CDR3 DNA reads TGCAGCGCCCGGACTAGCGGAAGCACAGATACGCAGTATTTT.

The chain's CDR3 is CASSPSDGSTDTQYF. CDR3 nucleotides: TGCGCCAGCAGCCCATCGGACGGTAGCACAGATACGCAGTATTTT. The chain links TRBV5-1 to TRBJ2-3; D is ambiguous. Trimming removed 4 bases from V and 0 bases from J, with 12 bases in between. CDR1 and CDR2 from the germline V gene are SGHRS and YFSETQ. CDR3 length equals 15 residues.

This clonotype was observed a few times. The chain uses TRBV5-4 and TRBJ1-2, with 8 bases aligning to TRBD1. CDR1 SGHNT and CDR2 YYREEE come from the germline V gene (reference sequence). The CDR3 runs 16 residues. Losses at the gene ends were 4 bases for V and 5 bases for J; bases not matched to a gene: 13. The CDR3 loop is CASSPTQGALYYGYTF. In DNA form, the CDR3 reads TGTGCCAGCAGCCCCACGCAGGGGGCGCTTTATTATGGCTACACCTTC. The variable domain in full, completed from reference TRBV5-4 and TRBJ1-2, reads ETGVTQSPTHLIKTRGQQVTLRCSSQSGHNTVSWYQQALGQGPQFIFQYYREEENGRGNFPPRFSGLQFPNYSSELNVNALELDDSALYLCASSPTQGALYYGYTFGSGTRLTVV.

This clonotype has a handful of counts. CDR3 in amino acids: CASTTGQGNQPQHF. The CDR3 DNA follows: TGTGCCAGCACCACTGGACAGGGGAATCAGCCCCAGCATTTT. V gene TRBV6-4 combines with J gene TRBJ1-5; 9 nucleotides agree with TRBD1. CDR3 size: 14 residues. V was pared by 7 bases and J by 4 bases, with 5 bases of the junction left unmatched. Germline assignment: CDR1 MRHNA and CDR2 SNTAGT.

The chain has TRBV12-3 or TRBV12-4 and TRBJ2-5, with D hard to call. Trimming removed 6 bases at V and 5 bases at J, with 13 bases between. The CDR3 loop spans 13 amino acids. The CDR3 nucleotides are TGTGCCAGCAGAGCAGTGGGCATCGAGACCCAGTACTTC. This translates into CASRAVGIETQYF.

This clonotype has at least ten counts. This rearrangement joins TRBV29-1 to TRBJ1-1; D might be TRBD1 (5 bases). There are 13 residues in the CDR3. The germline CDR1 and CDR2 sequences are SQVTM and ANQGSEA. The V gene lost 4 bases and the J gene lost 11 bases, with 20 bases spanning the gap. CDR3 amino acids: CSVGPGAYNLAFF. For the CDR3, the DNA is TGCAGCGTTGGCCCCGGGGCCTATAATTTGGCTTTCTTT.

V and J are TRBV24-1 and TRBJ2-2; D not certain. This CDR3 spans 13 amino acids. Trimming shortened V by 10 bases and J by 0 bases, and 8 bases separated the two germline ends. Germline CDR1 KGHDR, CDR2 SFDVKD. This CDR3 is CATSHPNTGELFF. The CDR3 DNA sequence: TGTGCCACGTCACACCCGAACACCGGGGAGCTGTTTTTT.

This clonotype came up a few times. The chain links TRBV20-1 to TRBJ1-2, with 9 bases fitting TRBD1. The CDR3 totals 16 residues. The V gene end was trimmed by 7 bases and the J gene end by 3 bases; junction bases not matched to a gene: 15. The germline V gene has CDR1 DFQATT and CDR2 SNEGSKA (reference sequence). The CDR3 is CSVRPGQGGVDYGYTF. DNA of the CDR3: TGCAGTGTCCGTCCGGGACAGGGCGGTGTCGACTATGGCTACACCTTC.

This rearrangement joins TRBV25-1 to TRBJ2-2; a possible D gene is TRBD1 (5 bases). Trimming took 7 bases from V and 4 from J, leaving 13 bases between them. Germline V CDR1 and CDR2: MGHDK, SYGVNS. The CDR3 contains 14 residues. CDR3 coding DNA: TGTGCCAGCATCTCAGGGTTAGGCACCGGGGAGCTGTTTTTT. Protein product: CASISGLGTGELFF.

This clonotype was seen only a few times. This chain joins TRBV20-1 and TRBJ2-5; 10 bases align to TRBD2. Trimming removed 0 bases from V and 6 bases from J; junction bases left unmatched: 10. Germline-derived CDR1 and CDR2 are DFQATT and SNEGSKA (reference sequence). The CDR3 loop spans 16 amino acids. For the CDR3, the DNA is TGCAGTGCTAGAGATTGGGGGACTAGCGAGGAAAAGACCCAGTACTTC. It is translated as CSARDWGTSEEKTQYF.

This chain links TRBV5-1 with TRBJ2-3; 8 nucleotides line up with TRBD2. Unmatched junction bases numbered 4, after V lost 0 bases and J lost 4 bases. This CDR3 has 15 amino acids. Germline CDR1 reads SGHRS; CDR2 reads YFSETQ. The CDR3 bases are TGCGCCAGCAGCTTGGTGCGGGAGGACGCAGATACGCAGTATTTT. It specifies CASSLVREDADTQYF.

Only one count was recorded for this clonotype. This sequence joins TRBV29-1 and TRBJ1-1; possibly TRBD1 for D (6 bases). The CDR3 loop spans 14 amino acids. V shed 3 bases and J shed 4 bases, with 15 bases lying between them. Germline V CDR1 and CDR2: SQVTM, ANQGSEA. The CDR3 is CSVERQAAVTEAFF. The DNA of the CDR3 is TGCAGCGTTGAGCGACAGGCTGCGGTCACTGAAGCTTTCTTT.

The CDR3 reads CSLNSGRALDEQFF. As DNA, the CDR3 is TGCAGCCTTAATAGCGGGAGGGCCCTAGATGAGCAGTTCTTC. The chain recombines TRBV20-1 with TRBJ2-1, with 11 bases identical to TRBD2. Germline V gene data show CDR1 as DFQATT and CDR2 as SNEGSKA (reference sequence). The CDR3 loop spans 14 amino acids.

This clonotype was observed a few times. The V gene is TRBV5-1, the J gene TRBJ2-1; 12 nucleotides agree with TRBD2. CDR1 SGHRS and CDR2 YFSETQ come from the germline V gene. The CDR3 spans 17 residues. J lost 9 bases, V lost 4 bases, and 14 bases had no gene match. The CDR3 DNA is TGCGCCAGCAGCCAAATTCTAGCGGGAGGGTCGGCAGGTGAGCAGTTCTTC. This sequence encodes CASSQILAGGSAGEQFF.